The present TCR beta chain was sequenced within a study of T cells after yellow fever vaccination. A 5'RACE template-switching step, the method used to make TCR cDNA, added a universal primer site and UMIs. TCRdb called the 5' RACE reads again in MiXCR, with one record for every CDR3 protein. This sample has over 300,000 distinct CDR3 sequences, with around 7% found just once. Findings and caveats of the study: Post-booster repertoires again held most primary-vaccination clones (about 95% CD4, around 90% CD8).

The CDR3 covers 14 residues. The germline V gene encodes CDR1 SGHTA and CDR2 FQGNSA. V lost 5 bases to trimming and J lost 0 bases, with 10 bases between them. To note about this clonotype: Its antigen is unidentified.

This sample comprised PBMCs, obtained approximately 47 days after the first yellow fever vaccination. The sequence was collected from a young man who received the YFV17D yellow fever vaccine. This sequence joins TRBV7-2 and TRBJ2-5; D may be TRBD1 (5 bases). The CDR3: CASSETVYQETQYF. CDR3 sequence (DNA): TGTGCCAGCAGCGAGACAGTGTACCAAGAGACCCAGTACTTC.